This TCR beta chain was recorded in a study of blood T cell repertoires in COVID-19. Study details: Sources were T cells, B-cell-depleted T cells, or PBMCs; the material itself was cDNA or gDNA.

The CDR3 extends over 15 amino acids. Germline lookup yields CDR1 SEHNR and CDR2 FQNEAQ (reference sequence). Deletions cut 5 bases from V and 0 bases from J, with 11 bases between. TCRdb's copy holds only in-frame clones and misses some; the assay was immunoSEQ multiplex PCR. The repertoire includes 150,000 to 200,000 clones, roughly 83% of them detected once, and 10% to 15% sits in the top ten. The V and J genes are TRBV7-9 and TRBJ1-5, with D maybe TRBD1 (6 bases). Sequencing was carried out using PBMCs or T cells enriched from blood (not recorded which). This sequence was found in a woman aged 55-70 years who had recovered from COVID-19. DNA for the CDR3: TGTGCCAGCAGCCATGGACAGCTTAGCAATCAGCCCCAGCATTTT. It yields the protein CASSHGQLSNQPQHF. The variable domain in full, with the rest retrieved from reference TRBV7-9 and TRBJ1-5, is DTGVSQNPRHKITKRGQNVTFRCDPISEHNRLYWYRQTLGQGPEFLTYFQNEAQLEKSRLLSDRFSAERPKGSFSTLEIQRTEQGDSAMYLCASSHGQLSNQPQHFGDGTRLSIL.